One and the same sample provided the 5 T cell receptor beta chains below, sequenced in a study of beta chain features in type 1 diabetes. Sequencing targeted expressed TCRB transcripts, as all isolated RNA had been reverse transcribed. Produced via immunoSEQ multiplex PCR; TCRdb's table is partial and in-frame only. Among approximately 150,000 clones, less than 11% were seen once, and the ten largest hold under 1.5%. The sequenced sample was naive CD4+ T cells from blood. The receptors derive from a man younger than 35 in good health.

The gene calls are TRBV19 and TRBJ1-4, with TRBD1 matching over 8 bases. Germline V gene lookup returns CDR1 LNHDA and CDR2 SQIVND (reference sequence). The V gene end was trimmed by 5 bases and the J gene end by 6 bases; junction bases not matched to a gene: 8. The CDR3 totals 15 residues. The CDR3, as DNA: TGTGCCAGTAGTGCCCGACAGGGGAGTGATGAAAAACTGTTTTTT. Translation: CASSARQGSDEKLFF.

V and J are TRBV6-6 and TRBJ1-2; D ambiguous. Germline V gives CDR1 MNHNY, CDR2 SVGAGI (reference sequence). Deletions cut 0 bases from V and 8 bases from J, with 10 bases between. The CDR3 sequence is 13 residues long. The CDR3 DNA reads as TGTGCCAGCAGTTACTCGGGAGACTGGGGCTACACCTTC. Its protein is CASSYSGDWGYTF.

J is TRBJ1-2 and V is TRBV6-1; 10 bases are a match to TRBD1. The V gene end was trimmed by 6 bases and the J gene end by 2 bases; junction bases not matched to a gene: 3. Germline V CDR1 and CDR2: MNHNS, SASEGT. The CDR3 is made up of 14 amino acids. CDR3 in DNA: TGTGCCAGCAGAGGGACAGGGGCGAACTATGGCTACACCTTC. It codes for CASRGTGANYGYTF.

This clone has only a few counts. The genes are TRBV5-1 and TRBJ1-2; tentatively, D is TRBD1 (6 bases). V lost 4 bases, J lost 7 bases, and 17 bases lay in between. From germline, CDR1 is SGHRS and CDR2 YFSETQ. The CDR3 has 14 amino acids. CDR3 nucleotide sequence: TGCGCCAGCAGCCCGGCTAACAGGGTCTCTGGCTACACCTTC. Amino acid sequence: CASSPANRVSGYTF.

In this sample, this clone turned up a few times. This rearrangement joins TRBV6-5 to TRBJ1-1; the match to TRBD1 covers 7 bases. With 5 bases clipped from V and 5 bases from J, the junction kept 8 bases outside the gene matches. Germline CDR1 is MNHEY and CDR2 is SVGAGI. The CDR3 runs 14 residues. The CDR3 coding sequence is TGTGCCAGCAGTGGTTTACAGGGGAGGACTGAAGCTTTCTTT. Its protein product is CASSGLQGRTEAFF.